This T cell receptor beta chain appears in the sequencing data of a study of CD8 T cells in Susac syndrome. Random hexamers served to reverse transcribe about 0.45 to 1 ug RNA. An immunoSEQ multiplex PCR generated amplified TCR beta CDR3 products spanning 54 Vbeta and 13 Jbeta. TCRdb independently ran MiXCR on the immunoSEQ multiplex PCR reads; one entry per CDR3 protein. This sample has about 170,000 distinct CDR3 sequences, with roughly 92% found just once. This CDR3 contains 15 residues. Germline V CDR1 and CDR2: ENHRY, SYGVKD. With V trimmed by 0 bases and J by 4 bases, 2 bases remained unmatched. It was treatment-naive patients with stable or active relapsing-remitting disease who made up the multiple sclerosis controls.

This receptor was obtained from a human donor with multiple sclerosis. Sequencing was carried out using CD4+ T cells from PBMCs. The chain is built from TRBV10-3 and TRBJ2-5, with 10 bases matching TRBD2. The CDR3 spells CAISESLAGGETQYF. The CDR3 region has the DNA TGTGCCATCAGTGAGTCCTTAGCGGGAGGAGAGACCCAGTACTTC.